The clone carrying this T cell receptor (beta chain) occurred many times. An oligo carrying a UMI was ligated to the cDNA 3' end. First-round PCR used around 4 cycles and beta primers RC1.1 and RC1.2 covering TRBC1 and TRBC2. From the second PCR onward, TCR alpha and beta chains were processed separately. Each CDR3 protein gets one entry after TCRdb re-called the UMI-ligation and nested PCR reads with MiXCR. This table has tens of thousands of distinct CDR3 sequences, 11% appearing once. The data belong to a study of quantifying T cell responses using KT2 cells. Study-wide context: RNA was reverse transcribed with TCR alpha and beta constant-region primers.

CDR3 length: 12 residues. Germline values: CDR1 SQVTM, CDR2 ANQGSEA. V was shortened by 4 bases and J by 6 bases, with 10 bases between the two germline ends. Sequenced: PBMCs spiked with cells of the T cell clone KT2. The chain uses TRBV29-1 and TRBJ2-4, with D hard to call. The sequence came from a human donor. This CDR3 is CSVAFMGNIQYF. The CDR3 nucleotides read TGCAGCGTTGCCTTCATGGGAAACATTCAGTACTTC.